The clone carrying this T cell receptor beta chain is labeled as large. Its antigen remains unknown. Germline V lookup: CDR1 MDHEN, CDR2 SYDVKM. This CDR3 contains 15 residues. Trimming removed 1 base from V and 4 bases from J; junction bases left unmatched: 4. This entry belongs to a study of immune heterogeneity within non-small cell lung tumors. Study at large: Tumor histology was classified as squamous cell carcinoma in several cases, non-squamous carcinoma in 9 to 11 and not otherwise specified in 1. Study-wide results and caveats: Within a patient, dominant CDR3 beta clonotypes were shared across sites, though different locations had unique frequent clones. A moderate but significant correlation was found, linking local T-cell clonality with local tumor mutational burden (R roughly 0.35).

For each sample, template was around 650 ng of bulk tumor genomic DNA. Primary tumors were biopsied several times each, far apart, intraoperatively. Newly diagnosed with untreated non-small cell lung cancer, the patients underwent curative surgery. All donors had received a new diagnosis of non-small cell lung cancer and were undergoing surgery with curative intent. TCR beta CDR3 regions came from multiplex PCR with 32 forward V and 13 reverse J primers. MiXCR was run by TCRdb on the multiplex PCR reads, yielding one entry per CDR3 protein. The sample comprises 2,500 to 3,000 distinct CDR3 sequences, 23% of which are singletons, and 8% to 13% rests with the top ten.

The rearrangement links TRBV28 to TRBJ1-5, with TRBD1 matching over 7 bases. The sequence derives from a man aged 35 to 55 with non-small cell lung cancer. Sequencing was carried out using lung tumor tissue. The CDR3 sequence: CASSLYRGRNQPQHF. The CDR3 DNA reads TGTGCCAGCAGTTTATACAGGGGTCGTAATCAGCCCCAGCATTTT.